This TCR beta chain is drawn from a study of cytomegalovirus exposure and HLA in healthy donors. Overall study context: Researchers previously reported finding about 110 million unique TCR beta sequences from some 180 million T cells.

About this clone itself: Its specificity is unknown.

It was with 60 Vbeta and 13 Jbeta primers that the PCR ran. Assay used: immunoSEQ multiplex PCR; TCRdb lists only in-frame clones, some missing. The table has about 180,000 clones, around 80% seen once. Study-wide findings and caveats: What TCR beta sequences reportedly achieved was accurate prediction of HLA-A and HLA-B alleles in most subjects.

The sample taken for sequencing was PBMCs. This clonotype was obtained from a woman in her thirties in good health and CMV-seropositive.

This CDR3 is CSVEDPTGSSSGANVLTF. DNA for the CDR3: TGCAGCGTTGAAGATCCAACCGGGTCCAGCTCTGGGGCCAACGTCCTGACTTTC. The rearrangement uses TRBV29-1 and TRBJ2-6; D uncertain. Germline loops: CDR1 SQVTM, CDR2 ANQGSEA. CDR3 size: 18 residues. V gave up 0 bases and J gave up 0 bases, with 15 bases separating them. The full variable domain, completed using reference TRBV29-1 and TRBJ2-6, is SAVISQKPSRDICQRGTSLTIQCQVDSQVTMMFWYRQQPGQSLTLIATANQGSEATYESGFVIDKFPISRPNLTFSTLTVSNMSPEDSSIYLCSVEDPTGSSSGANVLTFGAGSRLTVL.